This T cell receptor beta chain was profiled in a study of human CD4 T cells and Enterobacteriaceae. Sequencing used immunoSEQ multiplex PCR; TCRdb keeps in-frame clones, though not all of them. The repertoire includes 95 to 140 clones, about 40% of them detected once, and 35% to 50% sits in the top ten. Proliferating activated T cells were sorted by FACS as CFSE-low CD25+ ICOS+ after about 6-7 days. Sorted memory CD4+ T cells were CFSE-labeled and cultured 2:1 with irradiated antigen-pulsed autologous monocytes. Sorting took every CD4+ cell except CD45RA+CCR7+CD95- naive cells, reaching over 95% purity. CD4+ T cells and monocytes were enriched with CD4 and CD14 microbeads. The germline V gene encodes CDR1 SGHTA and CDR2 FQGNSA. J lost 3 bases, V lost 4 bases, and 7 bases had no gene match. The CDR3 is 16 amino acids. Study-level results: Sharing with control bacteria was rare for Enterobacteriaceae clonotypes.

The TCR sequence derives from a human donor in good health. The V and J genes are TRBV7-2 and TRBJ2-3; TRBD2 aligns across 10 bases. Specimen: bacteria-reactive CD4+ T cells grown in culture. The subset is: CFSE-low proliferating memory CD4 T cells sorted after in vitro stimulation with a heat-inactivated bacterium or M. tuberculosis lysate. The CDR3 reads CASSSLAGVVTDTQYF. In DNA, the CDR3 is TGTGCCAGCAGCTCGCTAGCGGGAGTGGTTACAGATACGCAGTATTTT.